Listed below are T cell receptor beta chains from one sample, sequenced in a study of CD8 T cells in Susac syndrome. TCRdb passed the immunoSEQ multiplex PCR reads through MiXCR, listing each CDR3 protein once. The sample lists about 160,000 distinct CDR3 sequences, around 93% occurring once. Input material: CD4+ T cells from PBMCs. The receptors here all came from a human donor in good health. CDR3s include the opening cysteine and the closing phenylalanine or tryptophan. D genes are given only for firm matches. Clone size is stated in some rows and not others, as once, few, many or a class when expanded.

V gene: TRBV30; clone size: -; D gene: -; J gene: TRBJ1-6; CDR3 DNA: TGTGCCTGGAGTACAACTATAACGGGTTCACCCCTCCACTTT; CDR3 protein: CAWSTTITGSPLHF
V gene: TRBV7-9; clone size: -; D gene: -; J gene: TRBJ2-5; CDR3 DNA: TGTGCCGGAACCAAGGGGGTTCAAGAGACCCAGTACTTC; CDR3 protein: CAGTKGVQETQYF
V gene: TRBV7-9; clone size: -; D gene: -; J gene: TRBJ2-3; CDR3 DNA: TGTGCCAGCAGCCCGTCAAGGTTCAGCCGGGGGCTTAGCACAGATACGCAGTATTTT; CDR3 protein: CASSPSRFSRGLSTDTQYF
V gene: TRBV2; clone size: -; D gene: TRBD2; J gene: TRBJ2-3; CDR3 DNA: TGTGCCAGCAGCGCCAGAGCGGGGAGCACAGATACGCAGTATTTT; CDR3 protein: CASSARAGSTDTQYF
V gene: TRBV4-1; clone size: -; D gene: TRBD1; J gene: TRBJ1-5; CDR3 DNA: TGCGCCAGCAGCCAAGATGGTGCAGGGGGCGTCGGTCAGCCCCAGCATTTT; CDR3 protein: CASSQDGAGGVGQPQHF
V gene: TRBV19; clone size: -; D gene: -; J gene: TRBJ1-5; CDR3 DNA: TGTGCCAGTAGCGTAGGACCGCGGGCCCTACAGCCCCAGCATTTT; CDR3 protein: CASSVGPRALQPQHF
V gene: TRBV5-4; clone size: -; D gene: TRBD2; J gene: TRBJ2-5; CDR3 DNA: TGTGCCAGCAGCTTGGCCAGCGGGGGGGCCCTGGGAAAGACCCAGTACTTC; CDR3 protein: CASSLASGGALGKTQYF
V gene: TRBV7-8; clone size: -; D gene: -; J gene: TRBJ1-5; CDR3 DNA: TGTGCCAGCAGCTTAGCGACGGGTAGCAATCAGCCCCAGCATTTT; CDR3 protein: CASSLATGSNQPQHF
V gene: TRBV7-2; clone size: -; D gene: -; J gene: TRBJ2-5; CDR3 DNA: TGTGCCAGCAGCTGGAGGGATGAAGAGACCCAGTACTTC; CDR3 protein: CASSWRDEETQYF
V gene: TRBV10-3; clone size: -; D gene: -; J gene: TRBJ2-3; CDR3 DNA: TGTGCCATCAGTGAGATAGAGAATACGCAGTATTTT; CDR3 protein: CAISEIENTQYF
V gene: TRBV7-3; clone size: -; D gene: -; J gene: TRBJ1-2; CDR3 DNA: TGTGCCAGCGGCTCGACAGTAGCTGGTGGCTACACCTTC; CDR3 protein: CASGSTVAGGYTF
V gene: TRBV12-3/TRBV12-4; clone size: once; D gene: -; J gene: TRBJ1-1; CDR3 DNA: TGTGCCAGCAGTTTAGTAGAGGGGGGCACTGAAGCTTTCTTT; CDR3 protein: CASSLVEGGTEAFF
V gene: TRBV5-1; clone size: -; D gene: -; J gene: TRBJ1-6; CDR3 DNA: TGCGCCAGCAGCTATGGTTATGAGGGGAGAAATAATTCACCCCTCCACTTT; CDR3 protein: CASSYGYEGRNNSPLHF
V gene: TRBV5-1; clone size: -; D gene: -; J gene: TRBJ1-2; CDR3 DNA: TGCGCCAGCAGCTTGGAAACTCCTAACTATGGCTACACCTTC; CDR3 protein: CASSLETPNYGYTF
V gene: TRBV2; clone size: -; D gene: TRBD1; J gene: TRBJ1-5; CDR3 DNA: TGTGCCAGCAGACTTACAGGGGGGAATCAGCCCCAGCATTTT; CDR3 protein: CASRLTGGNQPQHF
V gene: TRBV5-1; clone size: -; D gene: TRBD2; J gene: TRBJ2-3; CDR3 DNA: TGCGCCAGCAGCGGGGGTTGGGCAGCGGGGCTCACAGATACGCAGTATTTT; CDR3 protein: CASSGGWAAGLTDTQYF
V gene: TRBV19; clone size: once; D gene: -; J gene: TRBJ1-2; CDR3 DNA: TGTGCCAGTAGTGGAGGGGTCACCTATGGCTACACCTTC; CDR3 protein: CASSGGVTYGYTF
V gene: TRBV7-7; clone size: -; D gene: -; J gene: TRBJ2-3; CDR3 DNA: TGTGCCAGCAGCTTAGCCGTGGGGCGGGCGGATACGCAGTATTTT; CDR3 protein: CASSLAVGRADTQYF
V gene: TRBV4-1; clone size: -; D gene: -; J gene: TRBJ2-2; CDR3 DNA: TGCGCCAGCAGCCAAGATCCTGAAAGGAACACCGGGGAGCTGTTTTTT; CDR3 protein: CASSQDPERNTGELFF
V gene: TRBV3-1; clone size: -; D gene: -; J gene: TRBJ2-2; CDR3 DNA: TGTGCCAGCAGCCAAGAGTTCTGGAACACCGGGGAGCTGTTTTTT; CDR3 protein: CASSQEFWNTGELFF
V gene: TRBV7-3; clone size: -; D gene: -; J gene: TRBJ2-5; CDR3 DNA: TGTGCCAGCAGCACAATTCCGGGACCGCAAGAGACCCAGTACTTC; CDR3 protein: CASSTIPGPQETQYF
V gene: TRBV7-8; clone size: -; D gene: -; J gene: TRBJ2-5; CDR3 DNA: TGTGCCAGCAGCTTACCTCGCCAAGAGACCCAGTACTTC; CDR3 protein: CASSLPRQETQYF
V gene: TRBV14; clone size: few; D gene: -; J gene: TRBJ2-7; CDR3 DNA: TGTGCCAGCAGCCAAACAGAGTACGGCGAGCAGTACTTC; CDR3 protein: CASSQTEYGEQYF
V gene: TRBV3-1; clone size: -; D gene: TRBD1; J gene: TRBJ1-6; CDR3 DNA: TGTGCCAGCAGCCTGGGACAGGGAGATAATTCACCCCTCCACTTT; CDR3 protein: CASSLGQGDNSPLHF
V gene: TRBV9; clone size: -; D gene: TRBD2; J gene: TRBJ2-7; CDR3 DNA: TGTGCCAGCAGCCCTAGAGCTAGCGGGGGGATTAGCTCCTACGAGCAGTACTTC; CDR3 protein: CASSPRASGGISSYEQYF
V gene: TRBV12-3/TRBV12-4; clone size: -; D gene: -; J gene: TRBJ1-4; CDR3 DNA: TGTGCCAGCACCCCGGGACAAGGGAAAGAAAAACTGTTTTTT; CDR3 protein: CASTPGQGKEKLFF
V gene: TRBV5-1; clone size: -; D gene: -; J gene: TRBJ2-7; CDR3 DNA: TGCGCCAGCAGCTTGCCCTACGCCTACGAGCAGTACTTC; CDR3 protein: CASSLPYAYEQYF
V gene: TRBV6-5; clone size: -; D gene: -; J gene: TRBJ1-2; CDR3 DNA: TGTGCCAGCAGTTATAACAGTGGAATGGGCTATGGCTACACCTTC; CDR3 protein: CASSYNSGMGYGYTF
V gene: TRBV29-1; clone size: -; D gene: -; J gene: TRBJ1-3; CDR3 DNA: TGCAGCGTTGACGGGGGGTACTGCTCTGGAAACACCATATATTTT; CDR3 protein: CSVDGGYCSGNTIYF
V gene: TRBV30; clone size: -; D gene: TRBD1; J gene: TRBJ2-2; CDR3 DNA: TGTGCCTTGGACAGGACCAACACCGGGGAGCTGTTTTTT; CDR3 protein: CALDRTNTGELFF
V gene: TRBV6-1; clone size: -; D gene: -; J gene: TRBJ1-2; CDR3 DNA: TGTGCCAGCAGTGAAGAGGCTAACTATGGCTACACCTTC; CDR3 protein: CASSEEANYGYTF
V gene: TRBV24-1; clone size: -; D gene: -; J gene: TRBJ2-3; CDR3 DNA: TGTGCCACCAGTGATGCGGTGTGCACAGATACGCAGTATTTT; CDR3 protein: CATSDAVCTDTQYF
V gene: TRBV20-1; clone size: -; D gene: -; J gene: TRBJ1-5; CDR3 DNA: TGCAGTGCCAAGGGGGATAGCAATCAGCCCCAGCATTTT; CDR3 protein: CSAKGDSNQPQHF